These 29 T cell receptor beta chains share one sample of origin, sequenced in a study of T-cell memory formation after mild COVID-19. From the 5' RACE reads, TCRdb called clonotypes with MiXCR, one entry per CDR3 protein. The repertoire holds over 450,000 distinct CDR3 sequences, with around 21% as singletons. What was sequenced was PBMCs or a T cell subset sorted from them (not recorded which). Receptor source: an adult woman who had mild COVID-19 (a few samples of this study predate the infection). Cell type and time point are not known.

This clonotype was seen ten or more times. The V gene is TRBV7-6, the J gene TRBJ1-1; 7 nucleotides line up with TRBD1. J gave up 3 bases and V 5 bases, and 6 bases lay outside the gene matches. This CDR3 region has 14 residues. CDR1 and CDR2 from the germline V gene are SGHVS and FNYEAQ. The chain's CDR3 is CASSPRTGYTEAFF. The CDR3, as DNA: TGTGCCAGCAGCCCCCGGACAGGCTACACTGAAGCTTTCTTT.

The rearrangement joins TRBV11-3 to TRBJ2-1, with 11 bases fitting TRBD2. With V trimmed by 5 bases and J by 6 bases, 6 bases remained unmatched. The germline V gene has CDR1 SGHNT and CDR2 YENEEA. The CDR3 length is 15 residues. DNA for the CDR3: TGTGCCAGCAGCGGGTGGCTAGCGGGAGGCAATGAGCAGTTCTTC. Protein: CASSGWLAGGNEQFF.

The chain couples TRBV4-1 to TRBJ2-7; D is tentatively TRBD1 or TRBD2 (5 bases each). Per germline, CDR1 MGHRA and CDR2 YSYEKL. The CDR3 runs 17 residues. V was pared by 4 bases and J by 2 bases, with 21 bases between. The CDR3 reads CASSPLPGTDPTYEQYF. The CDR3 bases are TGCGCCAGCAGCCCCCTGCCGGGGACGGACCCAACCTACGAGCAGTACTTC.

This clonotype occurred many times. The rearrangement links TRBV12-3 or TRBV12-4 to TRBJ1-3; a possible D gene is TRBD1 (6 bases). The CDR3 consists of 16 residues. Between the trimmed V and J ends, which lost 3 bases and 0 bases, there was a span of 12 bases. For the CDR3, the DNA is TGTGCCAGCAGTTTCTGGCAGGGGAGCTCTGGAAACACCATATATTTT. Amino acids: CASSFWQGSSGNTIYF.

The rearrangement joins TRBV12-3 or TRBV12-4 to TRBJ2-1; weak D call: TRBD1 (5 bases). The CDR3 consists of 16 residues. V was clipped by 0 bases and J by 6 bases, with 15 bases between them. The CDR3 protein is CASSLAGRGNLNEQFF. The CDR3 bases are TGTGCCAGCAGTTTAGCCGGAAGGGGTAACCTCAATGAGCAGTTCTTC.

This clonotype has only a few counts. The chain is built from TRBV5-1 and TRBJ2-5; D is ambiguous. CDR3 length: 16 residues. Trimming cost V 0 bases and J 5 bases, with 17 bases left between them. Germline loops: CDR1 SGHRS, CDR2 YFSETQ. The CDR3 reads CASSLGPSSPLETQYF. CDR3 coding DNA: TGCGCCAGCAGCTTGGGGCCGTCGAGCCCGCTGGAGACCCAGTACTTC.

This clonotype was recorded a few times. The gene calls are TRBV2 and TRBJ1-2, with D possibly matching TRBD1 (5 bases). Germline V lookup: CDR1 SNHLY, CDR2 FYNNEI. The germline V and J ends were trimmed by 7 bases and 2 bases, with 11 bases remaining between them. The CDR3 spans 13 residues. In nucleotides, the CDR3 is TGTGCCAGCAACGCCGAGGGGAACTATGGCTACACCTTC. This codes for CASNAEGNYGYTF.

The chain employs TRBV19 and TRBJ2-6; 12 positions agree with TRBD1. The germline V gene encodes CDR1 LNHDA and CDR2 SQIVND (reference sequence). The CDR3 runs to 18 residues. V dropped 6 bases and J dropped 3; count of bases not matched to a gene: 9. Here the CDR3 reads CASSAPGQGAVGANVLTF. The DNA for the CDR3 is TGTGCCAGTAGCGCCCCGGGACAGGGGGCTGTTGGGGCCAACGTCCTGACTTTC.

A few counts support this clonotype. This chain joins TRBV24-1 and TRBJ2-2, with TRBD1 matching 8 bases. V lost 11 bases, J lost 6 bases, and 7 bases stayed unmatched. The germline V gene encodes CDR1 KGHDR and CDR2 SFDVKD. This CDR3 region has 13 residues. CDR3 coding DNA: TGTGCCATCCAGGGGGCCGGGTCCGGGGAGCTGTTTTTT. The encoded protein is CAIQGAGSGELFF.

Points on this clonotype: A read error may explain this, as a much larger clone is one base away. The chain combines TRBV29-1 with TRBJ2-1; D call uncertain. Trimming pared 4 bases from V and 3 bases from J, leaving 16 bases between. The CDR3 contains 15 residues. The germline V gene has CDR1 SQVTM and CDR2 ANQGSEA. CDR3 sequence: CSVGRYFTLYNEQFF. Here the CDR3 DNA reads TGCAGCGTTGGTCGATACTTCACCCTCTACAATGAGCAGTTCTTC.

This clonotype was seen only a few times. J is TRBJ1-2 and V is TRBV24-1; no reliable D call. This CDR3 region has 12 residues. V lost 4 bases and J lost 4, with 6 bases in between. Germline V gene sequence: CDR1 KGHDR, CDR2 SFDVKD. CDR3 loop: CATSDVLYGYTF. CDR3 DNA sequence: TGTGCCACCAGTGACGTCCTCTATGGCTACACCTTC.

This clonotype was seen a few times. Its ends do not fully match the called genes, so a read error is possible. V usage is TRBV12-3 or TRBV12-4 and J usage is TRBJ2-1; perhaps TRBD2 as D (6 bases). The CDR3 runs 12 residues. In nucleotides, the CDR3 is TGTGCCAGCATCGCGGACTACGATGAGCAGTTCTTC. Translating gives CASIADYDEQFF.

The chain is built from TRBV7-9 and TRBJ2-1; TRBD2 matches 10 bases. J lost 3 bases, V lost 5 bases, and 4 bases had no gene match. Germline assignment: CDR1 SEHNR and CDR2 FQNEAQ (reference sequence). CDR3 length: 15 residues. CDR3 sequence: CASSPGLAFYNEQFF. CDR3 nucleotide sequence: TGTGCCAGCAGCCCGGGACTAGCGTTCTACAATGAGCAGTTCTTC.

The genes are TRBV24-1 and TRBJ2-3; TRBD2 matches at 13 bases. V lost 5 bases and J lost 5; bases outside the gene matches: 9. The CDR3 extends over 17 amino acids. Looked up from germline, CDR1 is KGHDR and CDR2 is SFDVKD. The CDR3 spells CATSARGLAGVGDTQYF. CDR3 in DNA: TGTGCCACCAGTGCCCGAGGACTAGCGGGAGTGGGAGATACGCAGTATTTT.

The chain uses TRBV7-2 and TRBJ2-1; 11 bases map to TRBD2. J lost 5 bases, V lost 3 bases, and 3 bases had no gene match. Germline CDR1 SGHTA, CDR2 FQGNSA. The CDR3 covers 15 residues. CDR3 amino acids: CASSFSGRVNNEQFF. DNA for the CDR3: TGTGCCAGCAGCTTTAGCGGGAGGGTCAACAATGAGCAGTTCTTC. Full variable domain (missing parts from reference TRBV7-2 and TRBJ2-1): GAGVSQSPSNKVTEKGKDVELRCDPISGHTALYWYRQSLGQGLEFLIYFQGNSAPDKSGLPSDRFSAERTGGSVSTLTIQRTQQEDSAVYLCASSFSGRVNNEQFFGPGTRLTVL.

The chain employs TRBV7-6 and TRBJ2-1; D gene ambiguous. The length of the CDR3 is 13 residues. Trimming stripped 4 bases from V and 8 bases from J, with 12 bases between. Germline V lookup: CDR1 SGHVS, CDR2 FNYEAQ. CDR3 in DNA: TGTGCCAGCAGCTCCGCCACTCGCGATGAGCAGTTCTTC. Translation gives CASSSATRDEQFF.

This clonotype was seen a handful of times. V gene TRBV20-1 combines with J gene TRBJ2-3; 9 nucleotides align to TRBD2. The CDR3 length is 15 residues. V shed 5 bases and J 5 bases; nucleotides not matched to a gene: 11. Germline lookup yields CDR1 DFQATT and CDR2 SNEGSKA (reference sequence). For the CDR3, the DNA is TGCAGTGCTCCCTTCGGCGGGGGGGCTTTAGATACGCAGTATTTT. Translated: CSAPFGGGALDTQYF.

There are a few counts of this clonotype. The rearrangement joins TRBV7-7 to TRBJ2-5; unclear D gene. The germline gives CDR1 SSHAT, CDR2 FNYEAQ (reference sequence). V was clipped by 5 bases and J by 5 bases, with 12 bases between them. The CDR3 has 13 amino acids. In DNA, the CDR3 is TGTGCCAGCAGCGCTCAGACTGGGGAGACCCAGTACTTC. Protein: CASSAQTGETQYF.

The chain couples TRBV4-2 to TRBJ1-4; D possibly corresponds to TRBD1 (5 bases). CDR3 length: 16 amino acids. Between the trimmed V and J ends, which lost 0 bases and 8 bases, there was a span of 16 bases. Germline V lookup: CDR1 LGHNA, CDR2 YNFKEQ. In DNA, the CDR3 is TGTGCCAGCAGCCAAGATGCTGGGCAGGGCGGAGAAAAACTGTTTTTT. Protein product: CASSQDAGQGGEKLFF.

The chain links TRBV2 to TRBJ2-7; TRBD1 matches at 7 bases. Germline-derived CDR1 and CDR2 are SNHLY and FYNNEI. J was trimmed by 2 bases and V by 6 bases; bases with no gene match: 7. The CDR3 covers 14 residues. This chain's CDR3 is CASRKTGTTYEQYF. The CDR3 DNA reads TGTGCCAGCAGAAAGACAGGGACCACCTACGAGCAGTACTTC.

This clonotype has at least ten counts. The CDR3 sequence is CASSLGSGVRSYEQYF. For the CDR3, the DNA is TGTGCCAGCAGCTTGGGCTCGGGCGTACGTTCCTACGAGCAGTACTTC. The chain joins TRBV5-5 to TRBJ2-7; unclear D gene. The CDR3 has 16 residues. Germline CDR1 SGHKS, CDR2 YYEKEE (reference sequence). Trimming left V 0 bases short and J 1 base short, with 14 bases between.

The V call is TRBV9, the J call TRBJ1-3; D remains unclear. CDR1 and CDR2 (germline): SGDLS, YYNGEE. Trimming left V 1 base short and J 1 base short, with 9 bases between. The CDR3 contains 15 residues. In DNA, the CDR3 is TGTGCCAGCAGCGTAAGCCAGTTTTCTGGAAACACCATATATTTT. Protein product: CASSVSQFSGNTIYF.

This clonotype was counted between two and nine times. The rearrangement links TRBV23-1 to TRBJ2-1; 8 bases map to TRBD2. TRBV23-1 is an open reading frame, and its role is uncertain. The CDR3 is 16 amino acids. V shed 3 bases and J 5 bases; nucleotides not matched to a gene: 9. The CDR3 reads CASSHPQLAANNEQFF. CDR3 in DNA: TGCGCCAGCAGTCATCCCCAACTAGCGGCTAACAATGAGCAGTTCTTC.

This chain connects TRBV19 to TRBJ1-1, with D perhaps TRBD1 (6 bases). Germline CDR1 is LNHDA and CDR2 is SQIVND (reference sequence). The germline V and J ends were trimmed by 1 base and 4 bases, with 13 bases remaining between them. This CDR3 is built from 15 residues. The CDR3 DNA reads TGTGCCAGTAGTATAGCGGCGGGGGGGGCCACTGAAGCTTTCTTT. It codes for CASSIAAGGATEAFF.

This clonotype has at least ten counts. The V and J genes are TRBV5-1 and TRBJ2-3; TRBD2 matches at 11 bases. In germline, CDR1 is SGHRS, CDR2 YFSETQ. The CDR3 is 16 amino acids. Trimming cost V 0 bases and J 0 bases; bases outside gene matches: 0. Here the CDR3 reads CASSLGTSGSTDTQYF. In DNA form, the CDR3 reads TGCGCCAGCAGCTTGGGGACTAGCGGGAGCACAGATACGCAGTATTTT.

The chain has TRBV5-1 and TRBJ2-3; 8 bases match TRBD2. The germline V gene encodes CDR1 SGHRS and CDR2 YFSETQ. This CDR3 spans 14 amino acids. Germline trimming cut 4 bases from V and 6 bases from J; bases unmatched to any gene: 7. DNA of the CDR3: TGCGCCAGCAGCCCCGGCGGGGGGCAGGATACGCAGTATTTT. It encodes CASSPGGGQDTQYF.

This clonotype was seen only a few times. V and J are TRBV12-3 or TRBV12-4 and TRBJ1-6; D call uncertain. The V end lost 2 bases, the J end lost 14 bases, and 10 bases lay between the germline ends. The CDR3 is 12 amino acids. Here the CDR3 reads CASSLQDTALHF. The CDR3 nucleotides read TGTGCCAGCAGTTTACAGGATACGGCCCTCCACTTT.

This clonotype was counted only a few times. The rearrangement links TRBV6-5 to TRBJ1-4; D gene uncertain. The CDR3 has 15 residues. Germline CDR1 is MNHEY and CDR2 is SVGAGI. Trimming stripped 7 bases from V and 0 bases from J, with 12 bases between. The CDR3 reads CASKSSDATNEKLFF. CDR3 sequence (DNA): TGTGCCAGCAAATCCTCCGATGCAACTAATGAAAAACTGTTTTTT.

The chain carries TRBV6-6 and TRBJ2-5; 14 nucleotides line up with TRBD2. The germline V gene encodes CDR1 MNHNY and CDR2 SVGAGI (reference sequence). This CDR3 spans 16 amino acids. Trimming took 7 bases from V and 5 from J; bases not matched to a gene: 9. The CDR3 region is CASNPGTSGGGETQYF. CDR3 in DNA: TGTGCCAGCAACCCCGGGACTAGCGGGGGCGGGGAGACCCAGTACTTC.